There are a few counts of the clone carrying this T cell receptor beta chain. Amplification of TCR beta CDR3 regions used RNA as the template. The HTBI set primed first-round TCR CDR3 RT-PCR. TCRdb reanalysed the multiplex PCR reads using MiXCR and keeps one entry per CDR3 protein. The repertoire consists of 750,000 to 950,000 distinct CDR3 sequences, with 35% to 40% occurring once and the leading ten covering 7% to 10%. These data come from a study of T cells in Graves' hyperthyroidism and ophthalmopathy. Sequencing input: blood. The clonotype comes from a man aged 18 to 30 with Graves' hyperthyroidism.

This chain's CDR3 is CASSTLAGLYEQYF. CDR3 nucleotide sequence: TGTGCCAGCAGCACCCTAGCGGGACTCTACGAGCAGTACTTC. This chain joins TRBV7-2 and TRBJ2-7, with 9 positions matching TRBD2. V dropped 5 bases and J dropped 3; count of bases not matched to a gene: 5. The CDR3 loop spans 14 amino acids. From germline, CDR1 is SGHTA and CDR2 FQGNSA.